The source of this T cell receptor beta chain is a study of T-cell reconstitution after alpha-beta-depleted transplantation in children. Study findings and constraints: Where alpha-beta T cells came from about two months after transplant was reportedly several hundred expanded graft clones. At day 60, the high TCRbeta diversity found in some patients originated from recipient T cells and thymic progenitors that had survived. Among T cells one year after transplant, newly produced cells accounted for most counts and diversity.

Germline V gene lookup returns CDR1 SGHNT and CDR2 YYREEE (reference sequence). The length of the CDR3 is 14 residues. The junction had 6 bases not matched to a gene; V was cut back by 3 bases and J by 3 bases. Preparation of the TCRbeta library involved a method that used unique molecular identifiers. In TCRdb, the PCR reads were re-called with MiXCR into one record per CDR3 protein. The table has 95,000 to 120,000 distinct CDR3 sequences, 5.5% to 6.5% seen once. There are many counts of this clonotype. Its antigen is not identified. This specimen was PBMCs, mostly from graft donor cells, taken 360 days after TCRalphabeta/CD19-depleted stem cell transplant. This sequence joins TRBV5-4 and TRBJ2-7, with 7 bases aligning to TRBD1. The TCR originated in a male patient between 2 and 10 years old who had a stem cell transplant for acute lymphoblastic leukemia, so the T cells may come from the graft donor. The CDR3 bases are TGTGCCAGCAGCTACCGGGACAGACTCTACGAGCAGTACTTC. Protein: CASSYRDRLYEQYF. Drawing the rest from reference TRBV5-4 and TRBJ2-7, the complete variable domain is ETGVTQSPTHLIKTRGQQVTLRCSSQSGHNTVSWYQQALGQGPQFIFQYYREEENGRGNFPPRFSGLQFPNYSSELNVNALELDDSALYLCASSYRDRLYEQYFGPGTRLTVT.